The clone carrying this T cell receptor (beta chain) was counted ten times or more. This record comes from a study of spatial heterogeneity in lung cancer. Looking at the study overall: Compared with alpha-chain sequences, beta-chain sequences were consistently detected in greater numbers. The average count in raw reads for each unique TCR and UMI combination exceeded nine appearances.

Germline assignment: CDR1 SGHTA and CDR2 FQGTGA. The CDR3 totals 14 residues. Trimming took 0 bases from V and 8 from J, leaving 13 bases between them. The presence of a unique molecular identifier marked each TCR cDNA molecule. TCRdb called the 5' RACE reads again in MiXCR, with one record for every CDR3 protein. The data hold approximately 40,000 distinct CDR3 sequences, with approximately 13% observed a single time. Time point denoted: sample taken at primary tumor resection. Sequencing of whole RNA from tumor, nontumor lung or frozen PBMC involved no sorting. The sample in question was PBMCs, obtained at surgery. This TCR was sampled from a male donor with early-stage non-small cell lung cancer. V gene TRBV7-3 combines with J gene TRBJ1-1; D remains ambiguous. CDR3 nucleotide sequence: TGTGCCAGCAGCTTAACGTCGGTGAGCCCCGAAGCTTTCTTT. Translating it yields CASSLTSVSPEAFF. Full variable domain (rest looked up from reference TRBV7-3 and TRBJ1-1): GAGVSQTPSNKVTEKGKYVELRCDPISGHTALYWYRQSLGQGPEFLIYFQGTGAADDSGLPNDRFFAVRPEGSVSTLKIQRTERGDSAVYLCASSLTSVSPEAFFGQGTRLTVV.